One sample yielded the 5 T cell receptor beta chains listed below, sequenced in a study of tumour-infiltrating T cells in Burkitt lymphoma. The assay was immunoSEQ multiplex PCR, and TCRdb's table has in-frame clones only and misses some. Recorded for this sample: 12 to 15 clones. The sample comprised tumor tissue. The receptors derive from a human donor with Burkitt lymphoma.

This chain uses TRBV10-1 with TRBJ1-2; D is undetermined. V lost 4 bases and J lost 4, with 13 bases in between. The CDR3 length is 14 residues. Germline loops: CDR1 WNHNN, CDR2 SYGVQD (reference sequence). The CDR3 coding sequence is TGCGCCAGCAGTGGATCGCGAAAGACCTATGGCTACACCTTC. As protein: CASSGSRKTYGYTF.

The CDR3 region is CASSSGVAGANVLTF. DNA of the CDR3: TGTGCCAGCAGCTCGGGAGTAGCTGGGGCCAACGTCCTGACTTTC. The chain couples TRBV5-6 to TRBJ2-6; D possibly corresponds to TRBD2 (6 bases). The V gene's germline CDR1 is SGHDT and CDR2 YYEEEE. This CDR3 contains 15 residues. V was pared by 3 bases and J by 2 bases, with 9 bases between. Based on the CDR3 plus reference TRBV5-6 and TRBJ2-6, the full variable domain is DAGVTQSPTHLIKTRGQQVTLRCSPKSGHDTVSWYQQALGQGPQFIFQYYEEEERQRGNFPDRFSGHQFPNYSSELNVNALLLGDSALYLCASSSGVAGANVLTFGAGSRLTVL.

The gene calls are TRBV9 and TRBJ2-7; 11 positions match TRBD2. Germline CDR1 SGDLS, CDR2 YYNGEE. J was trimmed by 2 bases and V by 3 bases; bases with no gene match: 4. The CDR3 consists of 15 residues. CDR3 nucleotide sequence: TGTGCCAGCAGCGCACTAGCGGGGGAAACCTACGAGCAGTACTTC. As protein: CASSALAGETYEQYF. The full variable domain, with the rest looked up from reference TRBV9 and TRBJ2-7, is DSGVTQTPKHLITATGQRVTLRCSPRSGDLSVYWYQQSLDQGLQFLIQYYNGEERAKGNILERFSAQQFPDLHSELNLSSLELGDSALYFCASSALAGETYEQYFGPGTRLTVT.

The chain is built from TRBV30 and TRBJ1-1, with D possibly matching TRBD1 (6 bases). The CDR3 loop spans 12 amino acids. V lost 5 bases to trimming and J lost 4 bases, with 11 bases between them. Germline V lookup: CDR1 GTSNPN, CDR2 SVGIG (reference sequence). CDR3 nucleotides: TGTGCCTGGGGCAGGGGAACCACTGAAGCTTTCTTT. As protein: CAWGRGTTEAFF.

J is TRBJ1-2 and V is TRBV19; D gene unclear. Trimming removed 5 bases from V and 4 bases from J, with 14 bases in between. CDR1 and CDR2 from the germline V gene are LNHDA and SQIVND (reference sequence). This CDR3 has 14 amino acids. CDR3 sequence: CASSENRKTYGYTF. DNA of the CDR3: TGTGCCAGTAGTGAAAATCGAAAGACCTATGGCTACACCTTC.